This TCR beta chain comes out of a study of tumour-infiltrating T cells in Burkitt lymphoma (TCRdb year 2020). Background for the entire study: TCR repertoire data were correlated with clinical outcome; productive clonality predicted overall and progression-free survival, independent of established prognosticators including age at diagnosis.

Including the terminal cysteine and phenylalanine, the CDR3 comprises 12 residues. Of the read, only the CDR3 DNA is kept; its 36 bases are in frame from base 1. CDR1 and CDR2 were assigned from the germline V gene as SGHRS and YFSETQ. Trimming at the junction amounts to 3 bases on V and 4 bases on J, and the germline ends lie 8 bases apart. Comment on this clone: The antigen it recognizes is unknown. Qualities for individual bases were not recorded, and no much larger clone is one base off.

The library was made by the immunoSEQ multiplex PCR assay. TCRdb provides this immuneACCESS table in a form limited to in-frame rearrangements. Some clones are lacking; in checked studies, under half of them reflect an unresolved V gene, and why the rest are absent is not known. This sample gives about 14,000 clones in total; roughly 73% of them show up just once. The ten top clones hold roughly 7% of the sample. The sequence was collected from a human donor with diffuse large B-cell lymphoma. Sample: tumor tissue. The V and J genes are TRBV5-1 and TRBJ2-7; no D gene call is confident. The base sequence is TGCGCCAGCAGCTCGTCAATATACGAGCAGTACTTC. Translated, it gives CASSSSIYEQYF.